The rows below give T cell receptor beta chains drawn from one sample of a study of CD8 T cells in ankylosing spondylitis. MiXCR, run by TCRdb on the 5' RACE reads, gives a single entry per CDR3 protein. This table holds 200,000 to 250,000 distinct CDR3 sequences, more than 25% found once. Specimen: blood, either unsorted or a sorted T cell fraction (not recorded which). These receptors all come from a male donor with ankylosing spondylitis or in good health (not recorded which). The CDR3 runs from the conserved cysteine through the conserved F or W. D genes are given only for firm matches. The size entry is marked missing in some rows and otherwise reads once, few, many or a size class.

TRBV29-1	TRBD1	TRBJ1-2	.	TGCAGCGTTGAAGCGCCGGGACAGCGTCTCAGGGGTGGCTACACCTTC	CSVEAPGQRLRGGYTF
TRBV10-3	TRBD1	TRBJ1-2	few	TGTGCCATCAACTCTCCTGGACAGGGGGCGGAAGGCTACACCTTC	CAINSPGQGAEGYTF
TRBV5-1	.	TRBJ2-2	.	TGCGCCAGCAGCTTGGGCTTTGGTGGGGATTCGAACACCGGGGAGCTGTTTTTT	CASSLGFGGDSNTGELFF
TRBV20-1	.	TRBJ2-2	.	TGCAGTACCCCCGGAATAGACCGTTCCGGGGAGCTGTTTTTT	CSTPGIDRSGELFF
TRBV6-5	.	TRBJ2-1	few	TGTGCCAGCAGTTACGGGGCCTTGTCCTACAATGAGCAGTTCTTC	CASSYGALSYNEQFF
TRBV12-3/TRBV12-4	.	TRBJ1-5	.	TGTGCCAGCAGTTCGGACAGCCAGCCCCAGCATTTT	CASSSDSQPQHF
TRBV29-1	.	TRBJ2-7	many	TGCAGGGAAACCGGGCCGTCCTACGAGCAGTACTTC	CRETGPSYEQYF
TRBV10-2	.	TRBJ2-3	.	TGCGCCAGCAGTGAGCTATCCACAGATACGCAGTATTTT	CASSELSTDTQYF
TRBV29-1	TRBD1	TRBJ2-7	.	TGCAGCGTTGCGACACAGGACAGGGGATTCCACGAGCAGTACTTC	CSVATQDRGFHEQYF
TRBV7-2	.	TRBJ2-7	many	TGTGCCAGCAGCTTAGGGGGCCTGGCCTACGAGCAGTACTTC	CASSLGGLAYEQYF
TRBV5-6	.	TRBJ1-4	.	TGTGCCAGCAACCGGTGGGAAGAAAAACTGTTTTTT	CASNRWEEKLFF
TRBV29-1	.	TRBJ2-7	.	TGCAGCGTTGAAGACATATCCTACGAGCAGTACTTC	CSVEDISYEQYF
TRBV20-1	.	TRBJ2-1	many	TGCAGTGCCGCAGGAAGGACTACCTCCTACAATGAGCAGTTCTTC	CSAAGRTTSYNEQFF
TRBV5-1	TRBD2	TRBJ2-1	many	TGCGCCAGCAGCTTGGCCCCGAGACTAGCTAATAATGAGCAGTTCTTC	CASSLAPRLANNEQFF
TRBV20-1	.	TRBJ1-2	many	TGCAGTGCTAGGGGGCTCGCGGAAGAGTATGGCTACACCTTC	CSARGLAEEYGYTF
TRBV7-7	TRBD1	TRBJ2-3	few	TGTGCTAGCAGCTTAGGCTCAGGGGGCAAAGGCACAGATACGCAGTATTTT	CASSLGSGGKGTDTQYF
TRBV25-1	TRBD2	TRBJ2-5	many	TGTGCCAGCAGTCACCGGTCTAGCGGATCCCAAGAGACCCAGTACTTC	CASSHRSSGSQETQYF
TRBV20-1	.	TRBJ1-3	.	TGCAGTGCTAGAGATCGGGTGGCGGCTCCTGACTCCATATATTTT	CSARDRVAAPDSIYF
TRBV4-2	.	TRBJ2-6	.	TGTGCCAGCAGCCAAGGCGGGGTAAGCGGGGCCAACGTCCTGACTTTC	CASSQGGVSGANVLTF
TRBV20-1	.	TRBJ2-7	many	TGCAGTGCTAGAGTGGCTACCTACGAGCAGTACTTC	CSARVATYEQYF
TRBV20-1	.	TRBJ2-3	.	TGCAGTGCTTACCTTTCGGGGGACGCAGATACGCAGTATTTT	CSAYLSGDADTQYF
TRBV4-2	.	TRBJ2-7	.	TGTGCCAGCAGCCAAGTTCACTTGAACTACGAGCAGTACTTC	CASSQVHLNYEQYF
TRBV27	.	TRBJ1-1	many	TGTGCCAGCAGTTTAAACAGGGAGAACACTGAAGCTTTCTTT	CASSLNRENTEAFF
TRBV12-3/TRBV12-4	.	TRBJ1-1	once	TGTGCCAGCAGACTAGGGACTGCTTTGTCTGAAGCTTTCTTT	CASRLGTALSEAFF
TRBV6-5	TRBD1	TRBJ2-1	.	TGTGCCAGCAGTTCGTCAGGGGGCCCTAACAATGAGCAGTTCTTC	CASSSSGGPNNEQFF
TRBV20-1	.	TRBJ2-1	many	TGCAGTGCGCCGGAACCCTTGGGACTTTCCTACAATGAGCAGTTCTTC	CSAPEPLGLSYNEQFF
TRBV9	.	TRBJ2-7	.	TGTGCCAGCAGCGTAGCGACGACCTTC	CASSVATTF
TRBV5-1	.	TRBJ2-2	many	TGCGCCGGGATCAGGGAGCTGTTTTTT	CAGIRELFF
TRBV12-3/TRBV12-4	.	TRBJ2-1	many	TGTGCCAGCAGTTTGAAAGGAAACAATGAGCAGTTCTTC	CASSLKGNNEQFF
TRBV12-3/TRBV12-4	TRBD2	TRBJ2-7	.	TGTGCCAGCAGCCTGACTAGCGGGAGTAAATACGAGCAGTACTTC	CASSLTSGSKYEQYF
TRBV29-1	TRBD2	TRBJ2-7	many	TGCAGCGTTGCCCTCGTGGCGGGAGCTTCCCACGAGCAGTACTTC	CSVALVAGASHEQYF
TRBV20-1	.	TRBJ2-1	many	TGCAGTGCGTCGGGGCCCGGCTACAATGAGCAGTTCTTC	CSASGPGYNEQFF
TRBV20-1	TRBD1	TRBJ2-7	.	TGCAGTGCCATCGACAGGGGAACCTACGAGCAGTACTTC	CSAIDRGTYEQYF
TRBV6-1	TRBD2	TRBJ2-5	.	TGTGCCAGCAGTCGTCGTACTAGCGGGGGACAAGAGACCCAGTACTTC	CASSRRTSGGQETQYF
TRBV29-1	TRBD2	TRBJ2-3	.	TGCAGCGTAGCGGGCCGAGGTCATAGCGGGAGATGGTCAGATACGCAGTATTTT	CSVAGRGHSGRWSDTQYF
TRBV5-1	.	TRBJ2-1	once	TGCGCCAGCAGCATCGTGGGTATCGATGAGCAGTTCTTC	CASSIVGIDEQFF
TRBV10-3	TRBD2	TRBJ2-5	many	TGTGCCACCGGGACTAGCGGGAGGAAAGAGACCCAGTACTTC	CATGTSGRKETQYF
TRBV10-2	TRBD2	TRBJ2-3	many	TGCGCCAGCGGACTAGCGGGAGTTCCAGATACGCAGTATTTT	CASGLAGVPDTQYF
TRBV4-2	.	TRBJ2-6	many	TGTGCCAGCAGCCAAGGAGGGTCTGGGGCCAACGTCCTGACTTTC	CASSQGGSGANVLTF
TRBV11-3	TRBD2	TRBJ2-1	.	TGTGCCAGCAGCCTCAGATCTAGCGGGGGATACAATGAGCAGTTCTTC	CASSLRSSGGYNEQFF
TRBV9	.	TRBJ2-3	many	TGTGCCAGCAGCGTAGCTACAGGACTCCCGAGTACGCAGTATTTT	CASSVATGLPSTQYF
TRBV4-1	TRBD1	TRBJ1-3	many	TGCGCCAGCAGCCAAGCCGCCAGGGGGCCGGGAGGAAACACCATATATTTT	CASSQAARGPGGNTIYF
TRBV5-1	.	TRBJ2-2	many	TGCGCCAGCAGCCCGGACACGTTGGGGACCGGGGAGCTGTTTTTT	CASSPDTLGTGELFF
TRBV12-3/TRBV12-4	TRBD2	TRBJ2-5	.	TGTGCCAGCAGTTCTCGGGAGGGGGAGACCCAGTACTTC	CASSSREGETQYF
TRBV28	TRBD2	TRBJ2-5	many	TGTGCCAGCAGTCCAGCGGGAGGACGATTGTATAGGGAGACCCAGTACTTC	CASSPAGGRLYRETQYF
TRBV5-1	.	TRBJ2-3	.	TGCGCCAGCAGCTTGCGGGGAGCCCGCACAGATACGCAGTATTTT	CASSLRGARTDTQYF
TRBV5-1	TRBD2	TRBJ2-1	once	TGCGCCAGCAGCTACCTAGCGGGGTCCTACAATGAGCAGTTCTTC	CASSYLAGSYNEQFF
TRBV20-1	TRBD2	TRBJ2-5	many	TGCAGTGCTAGAGGAGCAACAAAGGGGACTAGCGGGAGTGCGGGGCAAGAGACCCAGTACTTC	CSARGATKGTSGSAGQETQYF
TRBV10-3	.	TRBJ2-6	many	TGTGCCATCAACCCGGGCAGCCTCTCTGGGGCCAACGTCCTGACTTTC	CAINPGSLSGANVLTF
TRBV21-1	.	TRBJ2-7	.	TGTGCCAGCAGCAAAGTTCGTCGGACCCCCATCTACAAGCAGTACTTC	CASSKVRRTPIYKQYF
TRBV18	.	TRBJ1-4	many	TGTGCCAGCTCACCTCTGCAACGCGATGAAAAACTGTTTTTT	CASSPLQRDEKLFF
TRBV7-6	.	TRBJ1-5	.	TGTGCCAGCAGGGAAGCGCCGGGGACGCCCCAGCATTTT	CASREAPGTPQHF
TRBV12-3/TRBV12-4	.	TRBJ1-2	.	TGTGCCAGCACCTTATCGGGCTATGGCTACACCTTC	CASTLSGYGYTF
TRBV20-1	.	TRBJ1-4	.	TGCAGTGCTAGAAACGGCAATCCGGTTTTTTTT	CSARNGNPVFF
TRBV20-1	.	TRBJ2-7	few	TGCAGTGCCACAACAGGACCCCTCTACGAGCAGTACTTC	CSATTGPLYEQYF